This T cell receptor (beta chain) was profiled in a study of blood T cells in healthy people across ages (dated by TCRdb to between 2015 and 2016). Broadly, across the study: In model experiments, template switching captured roughly one uniquely barcoded TCR beta cDNA molecule for every two T cells. Age-related changes in TCR beta repertoire diversity were measured in the study by deep sequencing normalized with unique cDNA molecular identifiers. Using the same blood draw, the study looked at two additional independent replicas of 1 million unique cDNA reads for two donors, one aged 18 to 30 and the other aged 80 or older. Four age groups were formed from the donors: young (average around 15 years), middle-aged (approximately 41), aged (around 62) and long-lived (more than 75). To avoid experimental bias, donors of different ages were spread randomly across the sequencing lanes.

Per the germline V gene, MNHNS is the CDR1 and SASEGT is the CDR2. V is pruned by 4 bases and J by 3 bases, leaving 2 bases of the junction without a gene match. Spanning cysteine to phenylalanine, the CDR3 consists of 13 amino acids. Only the CDR3 part of the read is kept: 39 bases, read in frame from the first base. The investigation overall reported the following: Estimates of total diversity from one million sequenced T cells were regarded as lower bounds and underestimates. Compared with the aged group, more naive CD4+ T cells, fewer expanded clones and increased TCR diversity were shown by the long-lived group, suggesting age selection. A strong correlation was found between observed TCR beta diversity and the percentage of naive T cells measured by flow cytometry. Conclusive comparison of naive and antigen-experienced compartments was prevented by the profiling of bulk unsorted PBMCs. Because the CMV infection status of the donors was unknown, age-related changes in expanded clonotypes may potentially have been confounded. Observed TCR beta diversity per million T cells fell roughly linearly with age, and a significant reduction was already apparent by age about 36.

There are many counts of this clonotype. The specificity of this receptor is unknown. There are no base qualities to consult, and no much larger clone falls within one base. The roughly 38 donors, aged about 6 to 95 years, were systemically healthy Caucasian individuals from Russia. Approximately 11 milliliters of peripheral blood were drawn from each donor into EDTA-treated Vacutainer tubes. Ficoll-Paque density-gradient centrifugation was used to isolate PBMCs, with at least 6.5 million per sample. Total RNA, at least 6 micrograms per sample, was extracted from PBMCs with Trizol reagent. The percentages of naive CD45RAhigh/CD27high T cells were determined by flow cytometry on a PBMC aliquot from every donor. Library generation was performed with 5' RACE. Sequencing instrument: Illumina HiSeq 2500. A second PCR of 7 to 11 cycles was run with a J-beta primer mix and a sample-barcoded 5' primer. A template-switch 5' adaptor carrying 12 random nucleotides introduced a unique molecular identifier onto each TCR beta cDNA molecule. At least 2.5 million CDR3-containing paired-end reads were obtained from each sample. First-strand cDNA was synthesized from all RNA with the Mint cDNA synthesis kit, primed by a TRBC-specific oligonucleotide. After uracil-DNA glycosylase treatment, a first 18-cycle PCR used universal primers M1SS and BC2_uni_R on all cDNA. From the authors' description of their analysis: For normalization, 1 million high-quality reads were randomly selected from each sample, with every read carrying a distinct molecular identifier. Instead of being binned into consensus sequences, reads with shared molecular identifiers were discarded. MiTCR, set to a Q25 quality threshold and the strictest error-elimination algorithm, was used for CDR3 identification, clonotype clustering and error correction. A nonparametric unseen species model using Euler transformation provided a lower-bound estimate of total TCR beta diversity. TCRdb ran its own pipeline on the public reads, namely fastp trimming at Q25 and MiXCR clone calling, and kept in-frame beta chains. CDR3 protein duplicates are merged, each entry listing the most common genes and DNA. The V and J calls here are based on TCRdb, not the publication. The sample data list more than 800,000 distinct CDR3 sequences, and under 35% of these were observed just once. The ten biggest clones cover around a sixth of the sample.

This sequence uses TRBV6-1 and TRBJ1-2, and 7 junction bases match TRBD1. Sequenced: blood. This receptor was identified in a woman older than 75 in good health. The encoded CDR3 is CASSVGQYYGYTF. The base sequence is TGTGCCAGCAGTGTGGGACAGTACTATGGCTACACCTTC.